The 27 T cell receptor beta chains given below trace back to one sample, sequenced in a study of T cell responses to AZD1222 COVID-19 vaccine. The assay was immunoSEQ multiplex PCR, and TCRdb's table has in-frame clones only and misses some. The sample has 150,000 to 200,000 clones; 85% to 95% are singletons. The material was peripheral blood, obtained on day 0 of AZD1222 vaccination. These receptors originate from an adult in good health.

The gene calls are TRBV19 and TRBJ1-6; 7 positions agree with TRBD1. Germline lookup yields CDR1 LNHDA and CDR2 SQIVND (reference sequence). The V segment lost 5 bases and the J segment 9 bases; nucleotides outside the gene matches: 7. The CDR3 covers 14 residues. The CDR3 DNA is TGTGCCAGTAGTCAATCGAGACAGGGTTCACCCCTCCACTTT. It is translated as CASSQSRQGSPLHF.

This chain joins TRBV15 and TRBJ1-2, with D perhaps TRBD1 (6 bases). Trimming left V 5 bases short and J 1 base short, with 14 bases between. This CDR3 contains 15 residues. Germline assignment: CDR1 LNHNV and CDR2 YYDKDF (reference sequence). The chain's CDR3 is CATSPGAAGNYGYTF. The CDR3 coding sequence is TGTGCCACCAGCCCAGGGGCAGCCGGTAACTATGGCTACACCTTC.

The chain is built from TRBV5-6 and TRBJ2-7, with 11 positions matching TRBD2. In germline, CDR1 is SGHDT, CDR2 YYEEEE. The CDR3 totals 14 residues. V shed 3 bases, J shed 5 bases, and the junction held 4 bases outside the gene matches. The CDR3 bases are TGTGCCAGCAGCTATACTAGCGGGAGACACGAGCAGTACTTC. This gives the protein CASSYTSGRHEQYF. Complete variable domain (other parts from reference TRBV5-6 and TRBJ2-7): DAGVTQSPTHLIKTRGQQVTLRCSPKSGHDTVSWYQQALGQGPQFIFQYYEEEERQRGNFPDRFSGHQFPNYSSELNVNALLLGDSALYLCASSYTSGRHEQYFGPGTRLTVT.

V is TRBV4-2 and J is TRBJ2-1; D is tentatively TRBD1 or TRBD2 (7 bases each). The CDR3 is 18 amino acids. Germline values: CDR1 LGHNA, CDR2 YNFKEQ. Trimming stripped 0 bases from V and 5 bases from J, with 20 bases between. In DNA, the CDR3 is TGTGCCAGCAGCCAAGATCCAGGGGGAGGGAGAGTAAACAATGAGCAGTTCTTC. This encodes CASSQDPGGGRVNNEQFF.

The CDR3 loop reads CAWSWGITEAFF. CDR3 DNA: TGTGCCTGGAGCTGGGGGATCACTGAAGCTTTCTTT. The V gene is TRBV30, the J gene TRBJ1-1; D is possibly TRBD1 (5 bases). Trimming left V 3 bases short and J 4 bases short, with 9 bases between. The CDR3 runs 12 residues. Per the germline V gene, CDR1 is GTSNPN and CDR2 is SVGIG (reference sequence).

This clone was observed once. This chain joins TRBV9 and TRBJ2-1; the D call may be TRBD1 or TRBD2 (5 bases each). CDR3 length equals 16 residues. CDR1 and CDR2 from the germline V gene are SGDLS and YYNGEE. The V gene lost 0 bases and the J gene lost 8 bases, with 18 bases spanning the gap. CDR3 residues: CASSVGPGRGTDEQFF. The CDR3 nucleotides read TGTGCCAGCAGCGTAGGTCCGGGAAGGGGTACGGATGAGCAGTTCTTC. The full variable domain, completed using reference TRBV9 and TRBJ2-1, is DSGVTQTPKHLITATGQRVTLRCSPRSGDLSVYWYQQSLDQGLQFLIQYYNGEERAKGNILERFSAQQFPDLHSELNLSSLELGDSALYFCASSVGPGRGTDEQFFGPGTRLTVL.

The chain uses TRBV3-1 (or the pseudogene TRBV3-2) and TRBJ2-5; 8 nucleotides match TRBD2. There are 16 residues in the CDR3. Looked up from germline, CDR1 is LGHDT and CDR2 is YNNKEL (reference sequence). The trim removed 0 bases at V and 4 bases at J, leaving 7 bases unmatched. The CDR3 DNA is TGTGCCAGCAGCCAAGATCTCCTAGCGGGCTCAGAGACCCAGTACTTC. This gives the protein CASSQDLLAGSETQYF.

This clone has just one count. The J gene is TRBJ1-3, the V gene TRBV7-6; D is ambiguous. The CDR3 is 17 residues long. Per the germline V gene, CDR1 is SGHVS and CDR2 is FNYEAQ. Trimming left V 2 bases short and J 2 bases short, with 16 bases between. The CDR3 bases are TGTGCCAGCAGCTTATCGACGGATCGGGTAACTGGAAACACCATATATTTT. Translating it yields CASSLSTDRVTGNTIYF.

The CDR3 DNA follows: TGTGCCAGCAGCCCGGGACACTTGGAGCAGTTCTTC. Its protein product is CASSPGHLEQFF. The rearrangement joins TRBV27 to TRBJ2-1, with a weak D call TRBD1 (6 bases). The CDR3 is 12 amino acids. Trimming removed 6 bases from V and 10 bases from J, with 13 bases in between. CDR1 MNHEY and CDR2 SMNVEV come from the germline V gene (reference sequence).

This chain connects TRBV6-1 to TRBJ2-7, with D perhaps matching TRBD1 (6 bases). The CDR3 runs 15 residues. Deletions cut 3 bases from V and 4 bases from J, with 16 bases between. Per germline, CDR1 MNHNS and CDR2 SASEGT. CDR3 bases: TGTGCCAGCAGTGAGTCCGGGACATGGGATTACGAGCAGTACTTC. Its translation is CASSESGTWDYEQYF.

This clone was seen more than once but under ten times. The chain is built from TRBV15 and TRBJ2-2; D gene ambiguous. This CDR3 comprises 13 residues. Looked up from germline, CDR1 is LNHNV and CDR2 is YYDKDF (reference sequence). Trimming stripped 0 bases from V and 6 bases from J, with 5 bases between. This chain's CDR3 is CATSRDLAGELFF. In DNA form, the CDR3 reads TGTGCCACCAGCAGAGATCTCGCCGGGGAGCTGTTTTTT.

This clone was seen a single time. This chain links TRBV9 with TRBJ1-3, with D possibly matching TRBD1 (5 bases). Trimming took off 0 bases at V and 4 bases at J, with 11 bases between the two ends. CDR3 length: 15 residues. CDR1 and CDR2 (germline): SGDLS, YYNGEE. This CDR3 is CASSVAVGTGNTIYF. The DNA of the CDR3 is TGTGCCAGCAGCGTAGCGGTGGGGACCGGAAACACCATATATTTT.

The chain recombines TRBV23-1 with TRBJ2-5; the match to TRBD2 covers 7 bases. TRBV23-1 is an open reading frame whose function is uncertain. The CDR3 extends over 13 amino acids. V was clipped by 0 bases and J by 5 bases; unmatched bases: 0. The CDR3 is CASSQSRGETQYF. As DNA, the CDR3 is TGCGCCAGCAGTCAATCGCGGGGGGAGACCCAGTACTTC.

DNA for the CDR3: TGTGCCAGCAGTTCGATCTACGAGCAGTACTTC. This codes for CASSSIYEQYF. The genes are TRBV25-1 and TRBJ2-7; D unclear. There are 11 residues in the CDR3. Germline CDR1 MGHDK, CDR2 SYGVNS. Trimming took 5 bases from V and 3 from J, leaving 5 bases between them.

This clone was seen only once. The chain is built from TRBV28 and TRBJ1-2; D perhaps matches TRBD1 (5 bases). The CDR3 has 15 amino acids. Germline assignment: CDR1 MDHEN and CDR2 SYDVKM. Trimming cost V 3 bases and J 7 bases, with 18 bases left between them. The CDR3 DNA reads TGTGCCAGCAGTTTGTCCGGGGGGTCCGACGTTGGCTACACCTTC. Its protein product is CASSLSGGSDVGYTF.

The CDR3 protein is CASRGNNEKLFF. The CDR3 DNA sequence: TGTGCCAGCAGGGGGAATAATGAAAAACTGTTTTTT. The chain couples TRBV2 to TRBJ1-4; D uncertain. Trimming pared 6 bases from V and 4 bases from J, leaving 6 bases between. Per the germline V gene, CDR1 is SNHLY and CDR2 is FYNNEI. This CDR3 has 12 amino acids.

The chain combines TRBV6-1 with TRBJ2-2; 7 nucleotides align to TRBD1. Trimming took 1 base from V and 1 from J; bases not matched to a gene: 6. The CDR3 loop spans 17 amino acids. CDR1 MNHNS and CDR2 SASEGT come from the germline V gene. The DNA of the CDR3 is TGTGCCAGCAGTGAAGGGAAGGGGGCGAGGAACACCGGGGAGCTGTTTTTT. Its protein is CASSEGKGARNTGELFF.

This sequence joins TRBV5-4 and TRBJ2-1, with TRBD2 matching 14 bases. The V segment lost 3 bases and the J segment 7 bases; nucleotides outside the gene matches: 6. CDR3 length: 16 residues. The germline V gene encodes CDR1 SGHNT and CDR2 YYREEE (reference sequence). The DNA of the CDR3 is TGTGCCAGCAGCTACGGACTAGCGGGAGGAATAAATGAGCAGTTCTTC. Its translation is CASSYGLAGGINEQFF. The full variable domain, with the rest looked up from reference TRBV5-4 and TRBJ2-1, is ETGVTQSPTHLIKTRGQQVTLRCSSQSGHNTVSWYQQALGQGPQFIFQYYREEENGRGNFPPRFSGLQFPNYSSELNVNALELDDSALYLCASSYGLAGGINEQFFGPGTRLTVL.

The CDR3 nucleotides read TGTGCCAGCAGCTCCACAGGGGTGGGCACCGGGGAGCTGTTTTTT. Translating it yields CASSSTGVGTGELFF. The V gene is TRBV7-3, the J gene TRBJ2-2; 7 nucleotides match TRBD1. V shed 4 bases and J 4 bases; nucleotides not matched to a gene: 6. The CDR3 runs 15 residues. CDR1 and CDR2 from the germline V gene are SGHTA and FQGTGA. Full variable domain (remainder filled in from reference TRBV7-3 and TRBJ2-2): GAGVSQTPSNKVTEKGKYVELRCDPISGHTALYWYRQSLGQGPEFLIYFQGTGAADDSGLPNDRFFAVRPEGSVSTLKIQRTERGDSAVYLCASSSTGVGTGELFFGEGSRLTVL.

V and J are TRBV7-2 and TRBJ1-5; D is perhaps TRBD1 (5 bases). The V end was cut by 6 bases, the J end by 4 bases, with 10 bases between. Germline V lookup: CDR1 SGHTA, CDR2 FQGNSA. There are 13 residues in the CDR3. CDR3 DNA: TGTGCCAGCAGTTCTAGGGGAAATCAGCCCCAGCATTTT. Encoded protein: CASSSRGNQPQHF.

The CDR3 reads CASSSRQPNEAFF. The CDR3 nucleotides are TGTGCCAGCAGCTCACGACAGCCCAATGAAGCTTTCTTT. The rearrangement joins TRBV5-4 to TRBJ1-1; tentative D call: TRBD1 (5 bases). From germline, CDR1 is SGHNT and CDR2 YYREEE (reference sequence). V lost 3 bases and J 7 bases, leaving 13 bases between the germline ends. This CDR3 region has 13 residues.

The chain combines TRBV28 with TRBJ1-4; the D is unclear. Germline CDR1 reads MDHEN; CDR2 reads SYDVKM. Between the trimmed V and J ends, which lost 3 bases and 2 bases, there was a span of 7 bases. The CDR3 spans 14 residues. The CDR3 here is CASSFYRTNEKLFF. The CDR3 nucleotides read TGTGCCAGCAGTTTCTATCGGACTAATGAAAAACTGTTTTTT.

V and J are TRBV9 and TRBJ2-2; D gene uncertain. Trimming took 4 bases from V and 8 from J, leaving 15 bases between them. CDR1 is SGDLS and CDR2 is YYNGEE in the germline V gene. CDR3 length: 14 residues. The CDR3 here is CASSSRRLAGELFF. CDR3 bases: TGTGCCAGCAGCTCCCGTCGGTTGGCTGGGGAGCTGTTTTTT.

The V gene is TRBV4-2, the J gene TRBJ2-1, with no clear D. Trimming removed 0 bases at V and 4 bases at J, with 4 bases between. The V gene's germline CDR1 is LGHNA and CDR2 YNFKEQ. The length of the CDR3 is 13 residues. The CDR3 region has the DNA TGTGCCAGCAGCCAAGAGACTTACAATGAGCAGTTCTTC. It codes for CASSQETYNEQFF.

The chain recombines TRBV2 with TRBJ1-4, with 7 bases aligning to TRBD1. The CDR3 covers 16 residues. Germline V gene data show CDR1 as SNHLY and CDR2 as FYNNEI. Trimming cost V 2 bases and J 10 bases; bases outside gene matches: 13. The DNA of the CDR3 is TGTGCCAGCAGTGAAAGCGGTGACAGGGCAACCGGAAAACTGTTTTTT. It codes for CASSESGDRATGKLFF.

CDR3 sequence: CASSPGTVQETQYF. DNA for the CDR3: TGTGCCAGCAGTCCCGGGACAGTACAAGAGACCCAGTACTTC. The chain couples TRBV28 to TRBJ2-5, with TRBD1 identical over 7 bases. The CDR3 is 14 residues long. The V gene end was trimmed by 5 bases and the J gene end by 2 bases; junction bases not matched to a gene: 5. Germline CDR1 reads MDHEN; CDR2 reads SYDVKM.

The chain links TRBV28 to TRBJ2-1, with 9 positions matching TRBD1. Germline CDR1 reads MDHEN; CDR2 reads SYDVKM. This CDR3 comprises 15 residues. J gave up 5 bases and V 3 bases, and 5 bases lay outside the gene matches. The chain's CDR3 is CASSLGQGYNNEQFF. Written as DNA, the CDR3 is TGTGCCAGCAGTTTGGGACAGGGATACAACAATGAGCAGTTCTTC.